The rows below give T cell receptor beta chains drawn from one sample of a study of Graves' ophthalmopathy and Graves' hyperthyroidism. Using its own MiXCR run on the multiplex PCR reads, TCRdb lists one record per CDR3 protein. The profile shows about 160,000 distinct CDR3 sequences, about two fifths of them singletons. Sequencing was done on a sample of peripheral blood. These receptors were taken from a man aged 25 to 40 with Graves' ophthalmopathy. CDR3s include the opening cysteine and the closing phenylalanine or tryptophan. The D gene is left open where the match is weak. Rows may omit the clone size; those that give it use once, few, many or a size class.

d_call: .; v_call: TRBV28; j_call: TRBJ1-5; clone_size: .; cdr3_nt: TGTGCCAGCGAGCTAGGAGGGCTTAATCAGCCCCAGCATTTT; cdr3_aa: CASELGGLNQPQHF
d_call: .; v_call: TRBV29-1; j_call: TRBJ2-2; clone_size: many; cdr3_nt: TGCAGCGTTAAAGGGGGCGGGGTCGGGGAGCTGTTTTTT; cdr3_aa: CSVKGGGVGELFF
d_call: .; v_call: TRBV6-1; j_call: TRBJ1-2; clone_size: many; cdr3_nt: TGTGCCAGCAGTAAGAACCGGGCCGGCGGCTACACCTTC; cdr3_aa: CASSKNRAGGYTF
d_call: TRBD2; v_call: TRBV4-3; j_call: TRBJ2-7; clone_size: many; cdr3_nt: TGCGCCAGCAGCCAATTAGCGGGAAACTACGAGCAGTACTTC; cdr3_aa: CASSQLAGNYEQYF
d_call: .; v_call: TRBV6-4; j_call: TRBJ2-6; clone_size: many; cdr3_nt: TGTGCCACCTTACCGGCGTGGCCCACCGCCGGGGCCAACGTCCTGACTTTC; cdr3_aa: CATLPAWPTAGANVLTF
d_call: .; v_call: TRBV6-2/TRBV6-3; j_call: TRBJ2-5; clone_size: .; cdr3_nt: TGTGCCAGCACCAACAGGGCAGGTGGGGAGACCCAGTACTTC; cdr3_aa: CASTNRAGGETQYF
d_call: .; v_call: TRBV6-1; j_call: TRBJ1-5; clone_size: .; cdr3_nt: TGTGCCAGCAGTGAAGCGCGGGGGGGCAATCAGCCCCAGCATTTT; cdr3_aa: CASSEARGGNQPQHF
d_call: .; v_call: TRBV12-3/TRBV12-4; j_call: TRBJ2-2; clone_size: many; cdr3_nt: TGTGCCAGCAGTTTAGAAGGGGGTTACACCGGGGAGCTGTTTTTT; cdr3_aa: CASSLEGGYTGELFF
d_call: .; v_call: TRBV27; j_call: TRBJ1-2; clone_size: many; cdr3_nt: TGTGCCAGCAGTTTATCGGCCAGGGCCTATGGCTACACCTTC; cdr3_aa: CASSLSARAYGYTF
d_call: TRBD1; v_call: TRBV6-2/TRBV6-3; j_call: TRBJ1-1; clone_size: .; cdr3_nt: TGTGCCAGCAGCCCGACAGGGGCGGACACTGAAGCTTTCTTT; cdr3_aa: CASSPTGADTEAFF
d_call: TRBD2; v_call: TRBV10-1; j_call: TRBJ2-7; clone_size: few; cdr3_nt: TGCGCCAGCTCTGCTAGCGGGAGCTACGAGCAGTACTTC; cdr3_aa: CASSASGSYEQYF
d_call: .; v_call: TRBV24-1; j_call: TRBJ1-1; clone_size: many; cdr3_nt: TGTGCCACCAGCGTAGGTAACACTGAAGCTTTCTTT; cdr3_aa: CATSVGNTEAFF
d_call: TRBD2; v_call: TRBV28; j_call: TRBJ2-7; clone_size: few; cdr3_nt: TGTGCCAGCAGGATGACTAGCGGGAGCTCCTACGAGCAGTACTTC; cdr3_aa: CASRMTSGSSYEQYF
d_call: TRBD1; v_call: TRBV7-7; j_call: TRBJ2-5; clone_size: .; cdr3_nt: TGTGCTAGCAGCTTAGCTCCTGGACAGGTTGGAGAGACCCAGTACTTC; cdr3_aa: CASSLAPGQVGETQYF
d_call: .; v_call: TRBV27; j_call: TRBJ1-1; clone_size: .; cdr3_nt: TGTGCCAGCAGGCAGGGTTTCATGAACACTGAAGCTTTCTTT; cdr3_aa: CASRQGFMNTEAFF
d_call: .; v_call: TRBV15; j_call: TRBJ2-3; clone_size: many; cdr3_nt: TGTGCCACCAGCCCTCAGGGGGGGGGGTTCACAGATACGCAGTATTTT; cdr3_aa: CATSPQGGGFTDTQYF
d_call: .; v_call: TRBV6-1; j_call: TRBJ1-1; clone_size: once; cdr3_nt: TGTGCCAGCAACGACTTGGAGACTGAAGCTTTCTTT; cdr3_aa: CASNDLETEAFF
d_call: TRBD2; v_call: TRBV6-2/TRBV6-3; j_call: TRBJ2-2; clone_size: many; cdr3_nt: TGTGCCAGCAGTAACGGACTAGCGGGAGCGGCCGGGGAGCTGTTTTTT; cdr3_aa: CASSNGLAGAAGELFF
d_call: TRBD1; v_call: TRBV7-9; j_call: TRBJ2-5; clone_size: many; cdr3_nt: TGTGCCAGCAGCGACAGGGTCGGGTTACAAGAGACCCAGTACTTC; cdr3_aa: CASSDRVGLQETQYF
d_call: .; v_call: TRBV25-1; j_call: TRBJ1-3; clone_size: many; cdr3_nt: TGTGCCAGCAGTGCGTCAGATCCGGGACTCGAGGGAGACACCATATATTTT; cdr3_aa: CASSASDPGLEGDTIYF
d_call: .; v_call: TRBV24-1; j_call: TRBJ2-2; clone_size: .; cdr3_nt: TGTGCCACCAGTGATGCCGGGACCACCGGGGAGCTGTTTTTT; cdr3_aa: CATSDAGTTGELFF
d_call: TRBD1; v_call: TRBV12-5; j_call: TRBJ1-1; clone_size: .; cdr3_nt: TGTGCTAGTGGCCTCGGACAGGGGAAAGCTTTCTTT; cdr3_aa: CASGLGQGKAFF
d_call: TRBD1; v_call: TRBV6-5; j_call: TRBJ1-2; clone_size: many; cdr3_nt: TGTGCCAGCAGAACAGGGGACGGCTACACCTTC; cdr3_aa: CASRTGDGYTF
d_call: TRBD1; v_call: TRBV15; j_call: TRBJ2-5; clone_size: .; cdr3_nt: TGTGCCACCAGCAGAGATACGGACAGGGGGCTCCAAGAGACCCAGTACTTC; cdr3_aa: CATSRDTDRGLQETQYF
d_call: .; v_call: TRBV20-1; j_call: TRBJ2-5; clone_size: many; cdr3_nt: TGCAGTGCTAGTGCGAACCAAGAGACCCAGTACTTC; cdr3_aa: CSASANQETQYF
d_call: TRBD2; v_call: TRBV5-1; j_call: TRBJ2-5; clone_size: many; cdr3_nt: TGCGCCAGCAGCTTGGGCCAGCGGGGGACCCAGTACTTC; cdr3_aa: CASSLGQRGTQYF
d_call: .; v_call: TRBV27; j_call: TRBJ1-5; clone_size: .; cdr3_nt: TGTGCCAGCAGTTCGGGAGCCTACGGGGGTCAGCCCCAGCATTTT; cdr3_aa: CASSSGAYGGQPQHF
d_call: TRBD1; v_call: TRBV12-5; j_call: TRBJ2-7; clone_size: many; cdr3_nt: TGTGCTAGTGGTTATTGGGACAGGGGGATCTACGAGCAGTACTTC; cdr3_aa: CASGYWDRGIYEQYF
d_call: .; v_call: TRBV4-2; j_call: TRBJ1-2; clone_size: .; cdr3_nt: TGTGCCAGCAGCCAAGTAAATGGGCCAATAGCTAACTATGGCTACACCTTC; cdr3_aa: CASSQVNGPIANYGYTF
d_call: TRBD2; v_call: TRBV4-1; j_call: TRBJ2-5; clone_size: many; cdr3_nt: TGCGCCAGCAGCCCCGGGAGGGGGTTAGAGACCCAGTACTTC; cdr3_aa: CASSPGRGLETQYF
d_call: .; v_call: TRBV11-1; j_call: TRBJ2-7; clone_size: many; cdr3_nt: TGTGCCAGCAGCTTAGACGGAACAGGCTCACGAGAGCAGTACTTC; cdr3_aa: CASSLDGTGSREQYF
d_call: .; v_call: TRBV13; j_call: TRBJ2-7; clone_size: many; cdr3_nt: TGTGCCAGTTCTAGCCGGATCTCGCCCTACGAGCAGTACTTC; cdr3_aa: CASSSRISPYEQYF
d_call: TRBD1; v_call: TRBV6-1; j_call: TRBJ1-1; clone_size: medium-sized; cdr3_nt: TGTGCCAGCAGTGATGGGACAGGGGCGACTGAAGCTTTCTTT; cdr3_aa: CASSDGTGATEAFF
d_call: .; v_call: TRBV7-2; j_call: TRBJ2-2; clone_size: many; cdr3_nt: TGTGCCAGCAGCTTAGTTTTAACCGGGGAGCTGTTTTTT; cdr3_aa: CASSLVLTGELFF
d_call: TRBD1; v_call: TRBV12-3/TRBV12-4; j_call: TRBJ1-2; clone_size: once; cdr3_nt: TGTGCCAGCAGTTTCAGGGGGCAGGTGGGCTACACCTTC; cdr3_aa: CASSFRGQVGYTF